Sequencing of this TCR beta chain was carried out in a study of cytomegalovirus exposure and HLA in healthy donors. Study-wide points: It was reported that the classifier diagnosed cytomegalovirus status with high specificity and sensitivity in both the original and validation cohorts. The investigators catalogued some 160 TCR beta chains as cytomegalovirus-associated. Confirmation was obtained in vitro that a few CMV-associated chains are specific for CMV antigens.

Trimming cost V 6 bases and J 2 bases; bases outside gene matches: 6. Germline V gene sequence: CDR1 SNHLY, CDR2 FYNNEI. The CDR3 contains 16 residues. With regard to this clone: As yet, its antigen is unknown.

The assay was immunoSEQ multiplex PCR, and TCRdb's table has in-frame clones only and misses some. The sample records about 98,000 clones, about 94% being singletons. The source of this sequence is a woman in her late teens or twenties in good health and CMV-seronegative. Sequences were obtained from PBMCs. This chain uses TRBV2 with TRBJ2-3; 12 bases are shared with TRBD2. The CDR3 sequence: CASRLTSGSDTDTQYF. The CDR3 DNA sequence: TGTGCCAGCAGGCTGACTAGCGGGAGTGACACAGATACGCAGTATTTT. The whole variable domain, remainder taken from reference TRBV2 and TRBJ2-3, is EPEVTQTPSHQVTQMGQEVILRCVPISNHLYFYWYRQILGQKVEFLVSFYNNEISEKSEIFDDQFSVERPDGSNFTLKIRSTKLEDSAMYFCASRLTSGSDTDTQYFGPGTRLTVL.